The T cell receptor (beta chain) under discussion was sequenced for a study of T-cell reconstitution after alpha-beta-depleted transplantation in children. Preparation of the TCRbeta library was carried out with unique molecular identifiers. TCRdb reprocessed the PCR reads via MiXCR and lists one record per CDR3 protein. Altogether some 590,000 distinct CDR3 sequences are present, about 10% being singletons, with the ten largest covering 4% to 5%. This clonotype was observed a handful of times. The CDR3 runs 15 residues. The ends were cut back, 2 bases at V and 9 bases at J, with 17 bases in the middle. Germline loops: CDR1 MNHEY, CDR2 SVGEGT.

The rearrangement uses TRBV6-2 or TRBV6-3 and TRBJ1-5, with a tentative D call TRBD1 (6 bases). The source was PBMCs from the stem cell graft donor, collected from the stem cell graft. The sequence was collected from a human donor who donated a stem cell graft to a child with acute myeloid leukemia. Written as DNA, the CDR3 is TGTGCCAGCAGTTACGGGGACACGGGGGATAGGCCCCAGCATTTT. Its translation: CASSYGDTGDRPQHF.